This entry concerns a single T cell receptor beta chain. The record originates from a study of radiation and T cells in renal cell carcinoma. Germline lookup yields CDR1 SGHDT and CDR2 YYEEEE. V dropped 4 bases and J dropped 2 bases, with 15 bases sitting between them. CDR3 length: 15 amino acids. Using immunoSEQ multiplex PCR, the repertoire was profiled, and TCRdb retains in-frame clones only, with some absent. This sample has about 140,000 clones, with around 78% found just once. Time point meaning: baseline pretreatment blood. The treatment was: 15 Gy SBRT to primary tumor, nephrectomy 4 weeks later. Serial blood draws occurred at baseline and 2 and 4 weeks post-SBRT.

The clonotype was recovered from a woman aged 45-65 years with renal cell carcinoma. The V and J genes are TRBV5-6 and TRBJ2-5; either TRBD1 or TRBD2 may fit D (5 bases each). The sequencing here drew on blood, taken from a patient whose treatment included radiotherapy and nephrectomy. CDR3 sequence: CASSPGGTAQETQYF. CDR3 DNA sequence: TGTGCCAGCAGCCCTGGGGGTACAGCTCAAGAGACCCAGTACTTC.